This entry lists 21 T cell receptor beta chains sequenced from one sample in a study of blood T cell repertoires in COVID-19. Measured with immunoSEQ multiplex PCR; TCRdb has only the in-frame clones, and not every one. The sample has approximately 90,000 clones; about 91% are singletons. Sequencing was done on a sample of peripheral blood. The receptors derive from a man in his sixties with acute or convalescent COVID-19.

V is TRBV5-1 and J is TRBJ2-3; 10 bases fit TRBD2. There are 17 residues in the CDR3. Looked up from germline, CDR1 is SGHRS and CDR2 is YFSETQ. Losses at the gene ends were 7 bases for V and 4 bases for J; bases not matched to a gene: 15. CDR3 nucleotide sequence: TGCGCCAGCGCGAGGGCCCCTAGCGGGAGTAACTCAGATACGCAGTATTTT. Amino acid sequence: CASARAPSGSNSDTQYF.

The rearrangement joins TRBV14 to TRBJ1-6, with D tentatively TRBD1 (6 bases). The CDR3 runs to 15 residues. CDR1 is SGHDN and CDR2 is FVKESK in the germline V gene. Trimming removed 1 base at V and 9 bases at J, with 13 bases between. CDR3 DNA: TGTGCCAGCAGCCAAGTTAATATCAGGGGTTCACCCCTCCACTTT. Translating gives CASSQVNIRGSPLHF. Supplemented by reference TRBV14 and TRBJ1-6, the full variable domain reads EAGVTQFPSHSVIEKGQTVTLRCDPISGHDNLYWYRRVMGKEIKFLLHFVKESKQDESGMPNNRFLAERTGGTYSTLKVQPAELEDSGVYFCASSQVNIRGSPLHFGNGTRLTVT.

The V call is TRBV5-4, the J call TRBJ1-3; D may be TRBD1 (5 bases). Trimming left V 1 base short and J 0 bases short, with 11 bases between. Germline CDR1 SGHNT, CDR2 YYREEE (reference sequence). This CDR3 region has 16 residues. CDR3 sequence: CASSLTGSNSGNTIYF. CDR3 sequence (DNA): TGTGCCAGCAGCTTGACAGGTTCAAACTCTGGAAACACCATATATTTT.

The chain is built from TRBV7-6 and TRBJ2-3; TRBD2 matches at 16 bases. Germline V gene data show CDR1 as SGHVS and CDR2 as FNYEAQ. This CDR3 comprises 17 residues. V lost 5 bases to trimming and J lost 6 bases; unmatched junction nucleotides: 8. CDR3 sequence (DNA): TGTGCCAGCAGCCCCCAGGGACTAGCGGGGGGGCAGGATACGCAGTATTTT. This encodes CASSPQGLAGGQDTQYF.

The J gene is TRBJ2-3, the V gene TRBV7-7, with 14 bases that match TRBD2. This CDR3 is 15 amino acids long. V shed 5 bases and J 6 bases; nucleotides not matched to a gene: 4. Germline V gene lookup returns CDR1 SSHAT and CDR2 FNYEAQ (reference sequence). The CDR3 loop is CASSPGTSGSDTQYF. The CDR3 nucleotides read TGTGCCAGCAGCCCCGGGACTAGCGGGAGTGATACGCAGTATTTT.

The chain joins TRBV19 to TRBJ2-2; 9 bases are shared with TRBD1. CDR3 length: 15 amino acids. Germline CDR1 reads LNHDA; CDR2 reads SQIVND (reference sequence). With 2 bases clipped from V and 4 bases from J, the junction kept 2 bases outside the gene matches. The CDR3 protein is CASSIQTGGTGELFF. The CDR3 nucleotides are TGTGCCAGTAGTATACAGACAGGGGGCACCGGGGAGCTGTTTTTT.

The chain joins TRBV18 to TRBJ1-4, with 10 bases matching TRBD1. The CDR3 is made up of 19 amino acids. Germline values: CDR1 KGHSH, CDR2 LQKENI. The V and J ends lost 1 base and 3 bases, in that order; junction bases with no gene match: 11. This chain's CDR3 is CASSPLPWGQGRANEKLFF. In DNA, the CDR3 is TGTGCCAGCTCACCACTCCCCTGGGGACAGGGGAGAGCTAATGAAAAACTGTTTTTT.

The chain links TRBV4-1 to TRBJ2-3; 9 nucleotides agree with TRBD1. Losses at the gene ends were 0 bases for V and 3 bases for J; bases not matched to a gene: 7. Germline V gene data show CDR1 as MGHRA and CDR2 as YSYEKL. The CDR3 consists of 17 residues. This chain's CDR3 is CASSQDGGTGITDTQYF. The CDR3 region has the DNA TGCGCCAGCAGCCAAGATGGGGGGACAGGGATAACAGATACGCAGTATTTT.

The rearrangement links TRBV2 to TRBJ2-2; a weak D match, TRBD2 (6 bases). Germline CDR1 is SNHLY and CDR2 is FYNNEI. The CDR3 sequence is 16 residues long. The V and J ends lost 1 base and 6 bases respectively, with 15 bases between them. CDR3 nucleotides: TGTGCCAGCAGTGAAGTCTCTAGCGATTCCTCCGGGGAGCTGTTTTTT. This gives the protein CASSEVSSDSSGELFF.

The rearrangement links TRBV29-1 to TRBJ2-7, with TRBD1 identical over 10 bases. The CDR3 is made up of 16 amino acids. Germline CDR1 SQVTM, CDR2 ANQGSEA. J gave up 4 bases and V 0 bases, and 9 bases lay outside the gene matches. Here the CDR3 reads CSVEETDRGVMYEQYF. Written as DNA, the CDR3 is TGCAGCGTTGAAGAAACGGACAGGGGGGTAATGTACGAGCAGTACTTC.

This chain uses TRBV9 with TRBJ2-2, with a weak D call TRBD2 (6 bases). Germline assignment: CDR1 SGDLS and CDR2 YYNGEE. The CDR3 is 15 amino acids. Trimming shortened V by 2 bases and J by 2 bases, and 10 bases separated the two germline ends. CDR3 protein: CASSVEGYNTGELFF. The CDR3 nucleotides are TGTGCCAGCAGCGTGGAGGGGTACAACACCGGGGAGCTGTTTTTT.

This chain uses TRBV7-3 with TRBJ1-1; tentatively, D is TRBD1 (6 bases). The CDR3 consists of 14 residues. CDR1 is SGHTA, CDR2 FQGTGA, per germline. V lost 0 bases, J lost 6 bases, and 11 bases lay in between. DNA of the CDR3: TGTGCCAGCAGCTTAACGAGGGGGTCAGCTGAAGCTTTCTTT. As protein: CASSLTRGSAEAFF. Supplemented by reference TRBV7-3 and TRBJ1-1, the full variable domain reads GAGVSQTPSNKVTEKGKYVELRCDPISGHTALYWYRQSLGQGPEFLIYFQGTGAADDSGLPNDRFFAVRPEGSVSTLKIQRTERGDSAVYLCASSLTRGSAEAFFGQGTRLTVV.

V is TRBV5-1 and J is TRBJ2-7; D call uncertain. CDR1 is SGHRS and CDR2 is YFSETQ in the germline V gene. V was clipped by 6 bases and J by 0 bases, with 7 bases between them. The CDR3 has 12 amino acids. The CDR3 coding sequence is TGCGCCAGCAAAGGAGACTCCTACGAGCAGTACTTC. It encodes CASKGDSYEQYF. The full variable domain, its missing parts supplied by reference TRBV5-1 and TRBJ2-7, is KAGVTQTPRYLIKTRGQQVTLSCSPISGHRSVSWYQQTPGQGLQFLFEYFSETQRNKGNFPGRFSGRQFSNSRSEMNVSTLELGDSALYLCASKGDSYEQYFGPGTRLTVT.

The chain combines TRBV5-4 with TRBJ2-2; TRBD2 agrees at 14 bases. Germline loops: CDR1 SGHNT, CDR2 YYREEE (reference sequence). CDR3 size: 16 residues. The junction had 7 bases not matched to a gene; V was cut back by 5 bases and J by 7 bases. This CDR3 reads CASSSGTSGRGGELFF. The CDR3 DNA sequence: TGTGCCAGCAGTTCAGGGACTAGCGGGAGAGGCGGGGAGCTGTTTTTT.

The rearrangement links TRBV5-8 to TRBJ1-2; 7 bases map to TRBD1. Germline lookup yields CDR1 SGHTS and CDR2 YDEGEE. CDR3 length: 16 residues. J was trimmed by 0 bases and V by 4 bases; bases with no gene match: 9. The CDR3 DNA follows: TGTGCCAGCAGCCCTCGCGGGGACAGAGCTAACTATGGCTACACCTTC. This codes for CASSPRGDRANYGYTF.

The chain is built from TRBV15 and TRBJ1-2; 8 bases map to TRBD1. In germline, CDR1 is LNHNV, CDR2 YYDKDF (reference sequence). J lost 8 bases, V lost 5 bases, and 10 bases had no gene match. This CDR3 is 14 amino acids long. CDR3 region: CATSSDRGYEGYTF. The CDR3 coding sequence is TGTGCCACCAGCTCCGACAGGGGTTATGAAGGCTACACCTTC.

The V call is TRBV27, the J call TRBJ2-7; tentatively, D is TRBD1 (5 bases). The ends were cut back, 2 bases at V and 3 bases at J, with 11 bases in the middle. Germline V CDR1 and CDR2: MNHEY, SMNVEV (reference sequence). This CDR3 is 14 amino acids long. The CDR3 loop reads CASSLRWQGYEQYF. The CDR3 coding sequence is TGTGCCAGCAGTTTAAGGTGGCAGGGCTACGAGCAGTACTTC.

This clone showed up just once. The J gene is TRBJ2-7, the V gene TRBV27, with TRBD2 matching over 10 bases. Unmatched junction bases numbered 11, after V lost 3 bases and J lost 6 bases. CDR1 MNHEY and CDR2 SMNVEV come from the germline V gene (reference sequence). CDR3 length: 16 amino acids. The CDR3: CASSFCLAGVCTEQYF. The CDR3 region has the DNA TGTGCCAGCAGTTTTTGTCTAGCGGGAGTATGTACCGAGCAGTACTTC.

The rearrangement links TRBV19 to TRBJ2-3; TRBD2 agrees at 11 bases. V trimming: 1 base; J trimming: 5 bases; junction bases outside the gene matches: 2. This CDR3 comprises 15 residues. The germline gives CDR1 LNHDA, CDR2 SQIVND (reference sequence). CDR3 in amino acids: CASSIGLAGGDTQYF. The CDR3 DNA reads TGTGCCAGTAGTATAGGTCTAGCGGGAGGAGATACGCAGTATTTT.

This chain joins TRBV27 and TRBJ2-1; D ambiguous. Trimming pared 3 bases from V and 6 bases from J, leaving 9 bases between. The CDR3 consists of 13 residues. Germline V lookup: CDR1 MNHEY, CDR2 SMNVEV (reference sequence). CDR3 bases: TGTGCCAGCAGTTTCGGTCGCGGCAATGAGCAGTTCTTC. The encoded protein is CASSFGRGNEQFF.

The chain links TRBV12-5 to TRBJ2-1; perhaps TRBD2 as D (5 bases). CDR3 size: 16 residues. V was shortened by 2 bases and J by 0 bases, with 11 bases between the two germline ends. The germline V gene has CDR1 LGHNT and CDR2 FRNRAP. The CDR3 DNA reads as TGTGCTAGTGGTTTGAACATCCGGGGCTCCTACAATGAGCAGTTCTTC. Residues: CASGLNIRGSYNEQFF. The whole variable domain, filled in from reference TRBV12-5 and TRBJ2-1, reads DARVTQTPRHKVTEMGQEVTMRCQPILGHNTVFWYRQTMMQGLELLAYFRNRAPLDDSGMPKDRFSAEMPDATLATLKIQPSEPRDSAVYFCASGLNIRGSYNEQFFGPGTRLTVL.